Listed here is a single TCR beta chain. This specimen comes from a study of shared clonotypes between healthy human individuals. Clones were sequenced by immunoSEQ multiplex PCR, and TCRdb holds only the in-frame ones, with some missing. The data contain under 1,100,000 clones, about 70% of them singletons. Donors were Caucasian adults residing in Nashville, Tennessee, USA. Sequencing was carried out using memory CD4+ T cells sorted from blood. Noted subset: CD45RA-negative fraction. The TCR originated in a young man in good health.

The CDR3, as DNA: TGTGCCTGGTCCCCGGGACGGGCGAACTATGGCTACACCTTC. This codes for CAWSPGRANYGYTF. The rearrangement joins TRBV30 to TRBJ1-2, with D perhaps TRBD1 (5 bases). The CDR3 runs to 14 residues. CDR1 is GTSNPN and CDR2 is SVGIG in the germline V gene (reference sequence). V was shortened by 5 bases and J by 2 bases, with 15 bases between the two germline ends.